This is a list of T cell receptor beta chains from one sample in a study of T cells in narcolepsy. The repertoire was sequenced with immunoSEQ multiplex PCR; TCRdb's copy has only in-frame clones and lacks some. This table holds tens of thousands of clones, approximately 80% found once. What was sequenced was CD45RA- memory CD4+ T cells from PBMCs. The receptors derive from a human donor with narcolepsy. Each CDR3 is given with its conserved first and last residue. Each record gives: V gene, clone size, J gene, CDR3 protein. Rows give clone size only sometimes, using once, few, many, or a class for an expanded clone.

v_call: TRBV7-8
clone_size: .
j_call: TRBJ2-3
cdr3_aa: CASSLVADTDTQYF

v_call: TRBV9
clone_size: .
j_call: TRBJ2-3
cdr3_aa: CASSPRGGGVTDTQYF

v_call: TRBV18
clone_size: .
j_call: TRBJ2-1
cdr3_aa: CATGTGQGTGNEQFF

v_call: TRBV6-1
clone_size: .
j_call: TRBJ1-4
cdr3_aa: CASNPEWGRGEKLFF

v_call: TRBV27
clone_size: .
j_call: TRBJ2-2
cdr3_aa: CASSFEGARGGELFF

v_call: TRBV6-1
clone_size: .
j_call: TRBJ2-3
cdr3_aa: CASRPTGTAGLAQYF

v_call: TRBV5-6
clone_size: .
j_call: TRBJ1-1
cdr3_aa: CASSGEAGAFTEAFF

v_call: TRBV5-3
clone_size: .
j_call: TRBJ2-5
cdr3_aa: CARSLVRSGAKETQYF

v_call: TRBV6-5
clone_size: .
j_call: TRBJ1-1
cdr3_aa: CASIAGEAFF

v_call: TRBV5-4
clone_size: .
j_call: TRBJ2-5
cdr3_aa: CASSLGQMSGGGGETQYF

v_call: TRBV21-1
clone_size: .
j_call: TRBJ2-2
cdr3_aa: CASSGYRGAWTGELFF

v_call: TRBV19
clone_size: once
j_call: TRBJ1-5
cdr3_aa: CASASQGQASNQPQHF

v_call: TRBV5-6
clone_size: .
j_call: TRBJ1-5
cdr3_aa: CASSLYWRGVGVSNQPQHF

v_call: TRBV19
clone_size: .
j_call: TRBJ1-1
cdr3_aa: CASSIDLPTGKAFF

v_call: TRBV5-6
clone_size: .
j_call: TRBJ2-3
cdr3_aa: CASSWVTSGGMDTQYF

v_call: TRBV14
clone_size: .
j_call: TRBJ2-3
cdr3_aa: CASSLGDPIAGDTQYF

v_call: TRBV1
clone_size: once
j_call: TRBJ2-5
cdr3_aa: CTSSQEIGTSGGAQETQYF

v_call: TRBV6-1
clone_size: .
j_call: TRBJ2-3
cdr3_aa: CASSIGRDTQYF

v_call: TRBV6-5
clone_size: .
j_call: TRBJ1-1
cdr3_aa: CASSYDGRNTEAFF

v_call: TRBV28
clone_size: once
j_call: TRBJ2-5
cdr3_aa: CASSRDRDGGGTQYF

v_call: TRBV12-1
clone_size: .
j_call: TRBJ2-7
cdr3_aa: CASRPNRVGEQYF

v_call: TRBV6-5
clone_size: .
j_call: TRBJ1-2
cdr3_aa: CASSYGLGDGYTF

v_call: TRBV9
clone_size: .
j_call: TRBJ2-7
cdr3_aa: CASSVDEGRSEQYF

v_call: TRBV29-1
clone_size: .
j_call: TRBJ1-1
cdr3_aa: CSTAGTVGAEAFF

v_call: TRBV7-3
clone_size: .
j_call: TRBJ1-6
cdr3_aa: CASSVFRGDASPLHF

v_call: TRBV7-9
clone_size: .
j_call: TRBJ1-1
cdr3_aa: CASSLALGGDTEAFF

v_call: TRBV25-1
clone_size: .
j_call: TRBJ1-2
cdr3_aa: CASGGQGAGGYTF

v_call: TRBV6-1
clone_size: few
j_call: TRBJ1-2
cdr3_aa: CASSDGGLGMGYTF

v_call: TRBV30
clone_size: .
j_call: TRBJ1-1
cdr3_aa: CAWSPAGNTEAFF

v_call: TRBV7-2
clone_size: .
j_call: TRBJ1-1
cdr3_aa: CASSKEGAYTEAFF

v_call: TRBV15
clone_size: .
j_call: TRBJ2-3
cdr3_aa: CATSRDRVSSDTQYF

v_call: TRBV7-9
clone_size: .
j_call: TRBJ2-3
cdr3_aa: CASYTGGAQYF

v_call: TRBV6-1
clone_size: .
j_call: TRBJ1-1
cdr3_aa: CASRQEQGPIEAFF

v_call: TRBV29-1
clone_size: once
j_call: TRBJ1-2
cdr3_aa: CSVLLGLYGYTF

v_call: TRBV30
clone_size: .
j_call: TRBJ1-2
cdr3_aa: CALGPGYTF

v_call: TRBV5-6
clone_size: .
j_call: TRBJ2-7
cdr3_aa: CASSSGPPYEQYF

v_call: TRBV5-1
clone_size: .
j_call: TRBJ2-3
cdr3_aa: CASSLISQGDTQYF

v_call: TRBV9
clone_size: .
j_call: TRBJ2-5
cdr3_aa: CASSTPGLAGAETQYF

v_call: TRBV20-1
clone_size: .
j_call: TRBJ2-3
cdr3_aa: CSAGRGDTQYF

v_call: TRBV21-1
clone_size: few
j_call: TRBJ1-2
cdr3_aa: CASSKEVYGYTF

v_call: TRBV9
clone_size: .
j_call: TRBJ2-1
cdr3_aa: CASSVGTTTSYNEQFF

v_call: TRBV7-8
clone_size: once
j_call: TRBJ2-7
cdr3_aa: CASRWGRDTSYEQYF

v_call: TRBV27
clone_size: .
j_call: TRBJ1-5
cdr3_aa: CASSPGDSNQPQHF

v_call: TRBV6-5
clone_size: .
j_call: TRBJ2-7
cdr3_aa: CASSPGTGGAYEQYF

v_call: TRBV19
clone_size: .
j_call: TRBJ2-1
cdr3_aa: CASSIGLAHNEQFF

v_call: TRBV5-4
clone_size: .
j_call: TRBJ1-1
cdr3_aa: CASSSGRADTEAFF

v_call: TRBV5-6
clone_size: .
j_call: TRBJ2-4
cdr3_aa: CASRSGQAGDIQYF

v_call: TRBV2
clone_size: .
j_call: TRBJ1-1
cdr3_aa: CASTGDQASTEAFF

v_call: TRBV9
clone_size: .
j_call: TRBJ2-2
cdr3_aa: CARSVGGRTGELFF

v_call: TRBV30
clone_size: .
j_call: TRBJ1-6
cdr3_aa: CAWSPNDVAPLHF

v_call: TRBV9
clone_size: .
j_call: TRBJ2-4
cdr3_aa: CASSQGGIAKNIQYF

v_call: TRBV6-5
clone_size: .
j_call: TRBJ2-5
cdr3_aa: CASSHEGGRQETQYF

v_call: TRBV5-6
clone_size: .
j_call: TRBJ2-7
cdr3_aa: CASSLLGREQYF